This note documents a single T cell receptor beta chain sequence. Its antigen is currently unknown. As part of library construction, unique molecular identifiers were attached to individual cDNA molecules. TCRdb called the 5' RACE reads again in MiXCR, with one record for every CDR3 protein. The table shows approximately 28,000 distinct CDR3 sequences, with less than 6% occurring only once. The data derive from a study of early T cells in non-severe SARS-CoV-2 infection. Study information: Sequencing used unsorted whole-blood bulk RNA, so chains lack pairing.

Trimming removed 6 bases from V and 1 base from J, with 13 bases in between. The CDR3 contains 15 residues. Findings and caveats of the study: Anti-spike CD8 responses were favored in VDJdb matching, and private and CD4 specificities were missed.

The chain couples TRBV12-3 or TRBV12-4 to TRBJ1-5; weak D call: TRBD1 (6 bases). The receptor was derived from an adult who was a healthcare worker with PCR-confirmed SARS-CoV-2 infection or an uninfected control (not recorded which). Source: whole blood, taken at baseline. The CDR3 spells CASSFTGMSNQPQHF. The CDR3 bases are TGTGCCAGCAGCTTCACAGGGATGAGCAATCAGCCCCAGCATTTT.